A selection of T cell receptor beta chains follows, all from one sample in a study of Graves' ophthalmopathy and Graves' hyperthyroidism. TCRdb called the multiplex PCR reads again in MiXCR, with one record for every CDR3 protein. This sample yields 350,000 to 400,000 distinct CDR3 sequences, of which 15% are seen a single time; approximately 7% belongs to the top ten. Input material: peripheral blood. Receptor source: a woman between 18 and 30 years old with stable Graves' hyperthyroidism. Both conserved end residues are part of each CDR3. A D gene is named only where the DNA matches it firmly. Size tells how often a clone was seen (once, few, many) or the class of an expanded clone, and some rows leave it out.

TRBD2	many	TRBV27	TRBJ2-5	CASSLFPAGLAGEETQYF	TGTGCCAGCAGTTTATTTCCCGCGGGACTAGCGGGGGAAGAGACCCAGTACTTC
NA	many	TRBV6-5	TRBJ2-7	CASSTGRYSYEQYF	TGTGCCAGCAGCACTGGACGGTACTCCTACGAGCAGTACTTC
TRBD1	many	TRBV6-1	TRBJ1-1	CASSPRGREAFF	TGTGCCAGCAGCCCCAGGGGGCGTGAAGCTTTCTTT
NA	NA	TRBV2	TRBJ1-1	CASSGEGTGTEAFF	TGTGCCAGCAGTGGGGAGGGAACGGGCACTGAAGCTTTCTTT
NA	many	TRBV7-9	TRBJ2-5	CASSPRTIFQETQYF	TGTGCCAGCAGCCCTCGGACAATCTTCCAAGAGACCCAGTACTTC
NA	many	TRBV6-5	TRBJ1-2	CASSYSRHPSYTF	TGTGCCAGCAGTTACTCGAGGCATCCCAGCTACACCTTC
NA	many	TRBV12-5	TRBJ2-2	CASPGVPGSCFF	NA
NA	many	TRBV5-1	TRBJ2-2	CASSLNTGELFF	TGCGCCAGCAGCCTAAACACCGGGGAGCTGTTTTTT
NA	medium-sized	TRBV12-3/TRBV12-4	TRBJ1-1	CASKTETNTEAFF	TGTGCCAGCAAGACGGAGACGAACACTGAAGCTTTCTTT
NA	many	TRBV6-2/TRBV6-3	TRBJ1-2	CASSRQDYLDGYTF	TGTGCCAGCAGTCGACAGGACTACCTGGATGGCTACACCTTC
TRBD1	few	TRBV20-1	TRBJ1-5	CSARGGGQGRNQPQHF	TGCAGTGCTAGAGGGGGGGGACAGGGGCGCAATCAGCCCCAGCATTTT
NA	many	TRBV9	TRBJ2-2	CASSAKGTDYTGELFF	TGTGCCAGCAGCGCCAAAGGGACGGACTACACCGGGGAGCTGTTTTTT
NA	NA	TRBV7-2	TRBJ2-5	CASSAPGPLQETQYF	TGTGCCAGCAGCGCACCGGGACCTCTGCAAGAGACCCAGTACTTC
NA	many	TRBV20-1	TRBJ2-5	CSARINGQETQYF	TGCAGTGCCCGCATAAACGGGCAAGAGACCCAGTACTTC
NA	many	TRBV2	TRBJ1-5	CASSRTTMGNQPQHF	TGTGCCAGCAGTAGGACAACCATGGGCAATCAGCCCCAGCATTTT
TRBD1	many	TRBV6-1	TRBJ1-1	CASRERDRAQGEAFF	TGTGCCAGCAGAGAGAGGGACAGGGCCCAGGGTGAAGCTTTCTTT
NA	many	TRBV20-1	TRBJ1-6	CSAEVIFDIWNNSPLHF	TGCAGTGCTGAGGTCATTTTTGACATATGGAATAATTCACCCCTCCACTTT
NA	many	TRBV29-1	TRBJ1-1	CSVDSVNTEAFF	TGCAGCGTTGACTCAGTGAACACTGAAGCTTTCTTT
NA	many	TRBV13	TRBJ2-7	CASSFGGPISYEQYF	TGTGCCAGCAGCTTTGGAGGGCCGATATCCTACGAGCAGTACTTC
NA	many	TRBV3-1	TRBJ1-2	CASSQDSGGYGYTF	TGTGCCAGCAGCCAAGATTCTGGGGGCTATGGCTACACCTTC
TRBD1	NA	TRBV6-5	TRBJ1-2	CASSYLTGVNYGYTF	TGTGCCAGCAGTTACTTGACAGGGGTTAACTATGGCTACACCTTC
NA	many	TRBV15	TRBJ1-2	CVEEREAPANYGYTF	TGTGTGGAGGAAAGAGAGGCCCCAGCTAACTATGGCTACACCTTC
NA	NA	TRBV12-3/TRBV12-4	TRBJ2-7	CASRADSPYEQYF	TGTGCCAGCAGAGCAGACAGTCCCTACGAGCAGTACTTC
TRBD1	many	TRBV29-1	TRBJ2-7	CSVDSGRGLVYEQYF	TGCAGCGTTGACTCCGGCAGGGGGCTTGTTTACGAGCAGTACTTC
NA	many	TRBV29-1	TRBJ1-1	CSVLGGMNTEAFF	TGCAGCGTTTTGGGGGGTATGAACACTGAAGCTTTCTTT
NA	many	TRBV6-1	TRBJ1-6	CASGRSSYNSPLHF	TGTGCCAGCGGTAGGAGCTCCTATAATTCACCCCTCCACTTT
TRBD1	many	TRBV28	TRBJ1-1	CASSFSRGDTEAFF	TGTGCCAGCAGTTTCAGCAGGGGGGACACTGAAGCTTTCTTT
NA	many	TRBV7-6	TRBJ2-2	CASSLEIGRTGELFF	TGTGCCAGCAGCTTAGAGATAGGGCGCACCGGGGAGCTGTTTTTT
TRBD1	many	TRBV6-5	TRBJ2-7	CASSYRTGGPYEQYF	TGTGCCAGCAGCTACCGGACAGGGGGTCCCTACGAGCAGTACTTC
NA	many	TRBV6-2/TRBV6-3	TRBJ2-2	CASGTGQETTGELFF	TGTGCCAGCGGGACGGGGCAAGAGACGACCGGGGAGCTGTTTTTT
NA	many	TRBV5-1	TRBJ1-6	CASSLAGARNSPLHF	TGCGCCAGCAGCTTGGCGGGGGCGCGGAATTCACCCCTCCACTTT
NA	many	TRBV2	TRBJ1-6	CASSEIGGSPLHF	TGTGCCAGCAGTGAAATTGGTGGTTCACCCCTCCACTTT
NA	many	TRBV20-1	TRBJ1-3	CSAIPVTSGRISGNTIYF	TGCAGTGCTATCCCAGTCACTTCAGGTCGAATCTCTGGAAACACCATATATTTT
NA	few	TRBV18	TRBJ2-2	CASSPPPRGRFTGELFF	TGTGCCAGCTCACCACCTCCCAGGGGAAGGTTTACCGGGGAGCTGTTTTTT
TRBD1	few	TRBV5-1	TRBJ2-7	CASSSRTGMYEQYF	TGCGCCAGCAGCTCTAGGACAGGGATGTACGAGCAGTACTTC
NA	few	TRBV20-1	TRBJ1-5	CSARDKGPNQPQHF	TGCAGTGCTAGAGATAAAGGGCCCAATCAGCCCCAGCATTTT
NA	many	TRBV12-3/TRBV12-4	TRBJ1-1	CASSFRADTEAFF	TGTGCCAGCAGCTTTCGAGCAGACACTGAAGCTTTCTTT
NA	NA	TRBV24-1	TRBJ2-5	CATSDNRVVETQYF	TGTGCCACCAGTGATAACAGGGTGGTAGAGACCCAGTACTTC
NA	NA	TRBV3-1	TRBJ2-7	CASSRRGGAQVWYEQYF	TGTGCCAGCAGCCGGAGAGGGGGGGCGCAGGTATGGTACGAGCAGTACTTC
NA	many	TRBV3-1	TRBJ2-5	CASSQGFPEWTQYF	TGTGCCAGCAGCCAAGGATTTCCAGAATGGACCCAGTACTTC